Below are 9 T cell receptor beta chains sequenced from a single sample in a study of shared clonotypes between healthy human individuals. Naive CD8 isolation took CD45RO-negative cells positively selected for CCR7 and excluded terminally differentiated effector memory CD45RA+ cells. Sequencing was performed with immunoSEQ multiplex PCR; in TCRdb, only in-frame clones are kept and a portion is missing. The repertoire includes 550,000 to 750,000 clones, nearly 97% of them detected once, and 0.11% sits in the top ten. The sequenced sample consisted of naive CD8+ T cells sorted from blood. These receptors were collected from a woman aged 25 to 39 in good health.

CDR3 region: CATGTGGHEQYF. The CDR3 coding sequence is TGTGCCACGGGGACAGGGGGCCACGAGCAGTACTTC. The chain links TRBV19 to TRBJ2-7, with 12 bases identical to TRBD1. The junction had 3 bases not matched to a gene; V was cut back by 10 bases and J by 5 bases. The CDR3 has 12 residues. Germline assignment: CDR1 LNHDA and CDR2 SQIVND (reference sequence).

V and J are TRBV4-2 and TRBJ2-2; 9 positions agree with TRBD2. This CDR3 region has 19 residues. The J segment lost 0 bases and the V segment lost 3 bases, leaving 11 bases of the junction unmatched. Germline V gene lookup returns CDR1 LGHNA and CDR2 YNFKEQ. CDR3 nucleotides: TGTGCCAGCAGCCATCCTTCTTCCGGGACTAGCTCGAACACCGGGGAGCTGTTTTTT. It is translated as CASSHPSSGTSSNTGELFF.

The chain links TRBV2 to TRBJ2-2; 9 nucleotides align to TRBD1. The CDR3 totals 14 residues. Per the germline V gene, CDR1 is SNHLY and CDR2 is FYNNEI. With 6 bases clipped from V and 6 bases from J, the junction kept 5 bases outside the gene matches. Here the CDR3 DNA reads TGTGCCAGCAGGGCGGGACAGGGCCCCGGGGAGCTGTTTTTT. Translating gives CASRAGQGPGELFF.

The gene calls are TRBV9 and TRBJ2-7; D perhaps matches TRBD2 (5 bases). This CDR3 spans 15 amino acids. Trimming removed 4 bases at V and 1 base at J, with 15 bases between. The V gene's germline CDR1 is SGDLS and CDR2 YYNGEE. For the CDR3, the DNA is TGTGCCAGCAGCCCCCAACTAGGGCGATCCTACGAGCAGTACTTC. This sequence encodes CASSPQLGRSYEQYF.

The V gene is TRBV15, the J gene TRBJ1-1; 9 bases are a match to TRBD1. Germline V lookup: CDR1 LNHNV, CDR2 YYDKDF (reference sequence). The CDR3 runs to 13 residues. V was pared by 6 bases and J by 5 bases, with 4 bases of the junction left unmatched. The CDR3 loop is CATRDRGRTEAFF. In DNA form, the CDR3 reads TGTGCCACCAGGGACAGGGGAAGGACTGAAGCTTTCTTT.

V gene TRBV29-1 combines with J gene TRBJ2-7, with D perhaps TRBD2 (6 bases). The CDR3 consists of 13 residues. The germline V gene encodes CDR1 SQVTM and CDR2 ANQGSEA. Trimming took off 4 bases at V and 4 bases at J, with 14 bases between the two ends. The CDR3 region is CSVGGGIPYEQYF. CDR3 bases: TGCAGCGTTGGGGGCGGGATCCCATACGAGCAGTACTTC.

The V gene is TRBV19, the J gene TRBJ2-1, with unresolved D. Trimming cost V 5 bases and J 0 bases, with 8 bases left between them. From germline, CDR1 is LNHDA and CDR2 SQIVND (reference sequence). The CDR3 has 14 amino acids. This chain's CDR3 is CASSAPGSYNEQFF. In DNA, the CDR3 is TGTGCCAGTAGTGCCCCCGGCTCCTACAATGAGCAGTTCTTC. The entire variable domain, with the rest obtained from reference TRBV19 and TRBJ2-1, is as follows: DGGITQSPKYLFRKEGQNVTLSCEQNLNHDAMYWYRQDPGQGLRLIYYSQIVNDFQKGDIAEGYSVSREKKESFPLTVTSAQKNPTAFYLCASSAPGSYNEQFFGPGTRLTVL.

This chain uses TRBV27 with TRBJ1-4; 9 nucleotides align to TRBD1. The ends lost 2 bases at V and 3 bases at J; junction bases unmatched: 16. Germline V CDR1 and CDR2: MNHEY, SMNVEV (reference sequence). This CDR3 comprises 20 residues. This chain's CDR3 is CASSLVQGASIGAPNEKLFF. In DNA form, the CDR3 reads TGTGCCAGCAGTTTAGTACAGGGGGCTTCGATTGGCGCGCCTAATGAAAAACTGTTTTTT.

The V gene is TRBV5-1, the J gene TRBJ1-1; no clear D. The V gene lost 4 bases and the J gene lost 1 base, with 14 bases spanning the gap. CDR1 SGHRS and CDR2 YFSETQ come from the germline V gene. The CDR3 loop spans 15 amino acids. The CDR3 sequence is CASSPGESPNTEAFF. CDR3 sequence (DNA): TGCGCCAGCAGCCCCGGTGAAAGTCCGAACACTGAAGCTTTCTTT. Drawing the rest from reference TRBV5-1 and TRBJ1-1, the complete variable domain is KAGVTQTPRYLIKTRGQQVTLSCSPISGHRSVSWYQQTPGQGLQFLFEYFSETQRNKGNFPGRFSGRQFSNSRSEMNVSTLELGDSALYLCASSPGESPNTEAFFGQGTRLTVV.